This entry lists 27 T cell receptor beta chains sequenced from one sample in a study of cytomegalovirus exposure and HLA in healthy donors. PCR used 60 Vbeta primers and 13 Jbeta primers. Using immunoSEQ multiplex PCR, the repertoire was profiled, and TCRdb retains in-frame clones only, with some absent. The sample consists of 250,000 to 350,000 clones, about four fifths of them appearing once. The source material was PBMCs. These receptors were taken from a girl aged 2-10 years in good health and CMV-seronegative.

The V call is TRBV28, the J call TRBJ2-5; TRBD2 matches 8 bases. Trimming removed 4 bases from V and 7 bases from J; junction bases left unmatched: 8. CDR1 is MDHEN and CDR2 is SYDVKM in the germline V gene. The CDR3 sequence is 14 residues long. DNA for the CDR3: TGTGCCAGCAGTTACGGGGGACTAGATGGGACCCAGTACTTC. This sequence encodes CASSYGGLDGTQYF.

The chain couples TRBV30 to TRBJ1-1; D is ambiguous. Trimming stripped 3 bases from V and 5 bases from J, with 10 bases between. The CDR3 loop spans 12 amino acids. Germline assignment: CDR1 GTSNPN and CDR2 SVGIG (reference sequence). The CDR3 sequence: CAWSVRITEAFF. CDR3 sequence (DNA): TGTGCCTGGAGCGTCAGAATTACTGAAGCTTTCTTT.

This clone appeared once. This sequence joins TRBV19 and TRBJ1-2; weak D call: TRBD1 (6 bases). From germline, CDR1 is LNHDA and CDR2 SQIVND (reference sequence). The CDR3 is made up of 13 amino acids. Trimming removed 8 bases from V and 4 bases from J, with 14 bases in between. As DNA, the CDR3 is TGTGCCAGTGACCCCGGACAGATCTATGGCTACACCTTC. It translates to CASDPGQIYGYTF.

This clone was detected only once. The chain recombines TRBV27 with TRBJ1-4, with 7 bases identical to TRBD1. The CDR3 loop spans 15 amino acids. V dropped 3 bases and J dropped 7; count of bases not matched to a gene: 8. Germline V gene data show CDR1 as MNHEY and CDR2 as SMNVEV (reference sequence). The DNA for the CDR3 is TGTGCCAGCAGTTTCAAGACAGGGAAGGTTGAAAAACTGTTTTTT. Its protein is CASSFKTGKVEKLFF. Complete variable domain (other parts from reference TRBV27 and TRBJ1-4): EAQVTQNPRYLITVTGKKLTVTCSQNMNHEYMSWYRQDPGLGLRQIYYSMNVEVTDKGDVPEGYKVSRKEKRNFPLILESPSPNQTSLYFCASSFKTGKVEKLFFGSGTQLSVL.

This clone appeared a single time. The CDR3, as DNA: TGTGCCTGGAGGGGACACTTGAACACTGAAGCTTTCTTT. It translates to CAWRGHLNTEAFF. The V gene is TRBV30, the J gene TRBJ1-1; D might be TRBD1 (6 bases). The CDR3 totals 13 residues. V gave up 3 bases and J gave up 0 bases, with 8 bases separating them. CDR1 and CDR2 (germline): GTSNPN, SVGIG (reference sequence).

The sample holds a few counts of this clone. The CDR3 is CASSFWSQGLAHYNEQFF. The CDR3 nucleotides read TGTGCCAGCAGCTTTTGGTCCCAGGGACTAGCACACTACAATGAGCAGTTCTTC. The chain carries TRBV5-6 and TRBJ2-1, with 9 bases fitting TRBD2. V shed 2 bases and J 3 bases; nucleotides not matched to a gene: 12. The CDR3 has 18 residues. CDR1 SGHDT and CDR2 YYEEEE come from the germline V gene.

The V gene is TRBV5-6, the J gene TRBJ2-5, with 8 bases lining up with TRBD2. The end of the DNA is better explained by TRBJ2-7, so the J call may be wrong. CDR3 length equals 14 residues. Germline CDR1 and CDR2: SGHDT and YYEEEE. DNA of the CDR3: TGTGCCAGCGCGGGGGGACCGGGCTCCTACGAGCAGTACTTC. Its translation: CASAGGPGSYEQYF.

This clone came up a few times. This chain links TRBV6-5 with TRBJ1-2, with D unclear. Looked up from germline, CDR1 is MNHEY and CDR2 is SVGAGI. The CDR3 contains 13 residues. V was shortened by 5 bases and J by 3 bases, with 10 bases between the two germline ends. In nucleotides, the CDR3 is TGTGCCAGCAGTCCCCAATCAGACTATGGCTACACCTTC. Its translation: CASSPQSDYGYTF.

The chain has TRBV27 and TRBJ2-7, with 10 positions matching TRBD2. Germline V gene data show CDR1 as MNHEY and CDR2 as SMNVEV (reference sequence). V was pared by 5 bases and J by 3 bases, with 4 bases of the junction left unmatched. This CDR3 spans 14 amino acids. This CDR3 reads CASSRTSGGYEQYF. DNA of the CDR3: TGTGCCAGCAGTAGGACTAGCGGAGGCTACGAGCAGTACTTC.

This clone was seen more than once but under ten times. The chain recombines TRBV28 with TRBJ1-4; D is possibly TRBD1 (6 bases). The CDR3 contains 15 residues. The germline V gene has CDR1 MDHEN and CDR2 SYDVKM. V was pared by 3 bases and J by 6 bases, with 14 bases between. The CDR3 reads CASSFVGQGYEKLFF. As DNA, the CDR3 is TGTGCCAGCAGTTTTGTAGGGCAGGGGTATGAAAAACTGTTTTTT.

This chain joins TRBV7-9 and TRBJ1-5, with D unclear. Trimming stripped 1 base from V and 0 bases from J, with 7 bases between. CDR1 is SEHNR and CDR2 is FQNEAQ in the germline V gene (reference sequence). CDR3 size: 15 residues. CDR3 in DNA: TGTGCCAGCAGCTTAGGGAGGTATAGCAATCAGCCCCAGCATTTT. It specifies CASSLGRYSNQPQHF.

The chain combines TRBV2 with TRBJ1-3; perhaps TRBD1 as D (5 bases). Germline CDR1 and CDR2: SNHLY and FYNNEI. The CDR3 is 14 amino acids. The V and J ends lost 8 bases and 0 bases respectively, with 11 bases between them. The CDR3 loop is CASGLGHSGNTIYF. The CDR3 DNA reads as TGTGCCAGCGGGCTCGGACACTCTGGAAACACCATATATTTT. Full variable domain (missing parts from reference TRBV2 and TRBJ1-3): EPEVTQTPSHQVTQMGQEVILRCVPISNHLYFYWYRQILGQKVEFLVSFYNNEISEKSEIFDDQFSVERPDGSNFTLKIRSTKLEDSAMYFCASGLGHSGNTIYFGEGSWLTVV.

V usage is TRBV18 and J usage is TRBJ2-2; 7 bases match TRBD1. J gave up 3 bases and V 2 bases, and 9 bases lay outside the gene matches. Germline values: CDR1 KGHSH, CDR2 LQKENI. The length of the CDR3 is 17 residues. The DNA for the CDR3 is TGTGCCAGCTCACCATTTACCGAGACAGGGCACACCGGGGAGCTGTTTTTT. Its protein is CASSPFTETGHTGELFF.

The rearrangement uses TRBV7-3 and TRBJ2-1; tentative D call: TRBD1 (5 bases). Deletions cut 5 bases from V and 5 bases from J, with 16 bases between. CDR1 is SGHTA, CDR2 FQGTGA, per germline. The CDR3 has 15 amino acids. Written as DNA, the CDR3 is TGTGCCAGCAGCAACCCAGGGCAGGGCCACAATGAGCAGTTCTTC. Its translation: CASSNPGQGHNEQFF.

In this sample, this clone turned up once. A read error is likely, as this CDR3 ends without the conserved phenylalanine or tryptophan. The chain links TRBV4-1 to TRBJ1-6, with a tentative D call TRBD1 (6 bases). CDR1 is MGHRA, CDR2 YSYEKL, per germline. The CDR3 length is 16 residues. Deletions cut 1 base from V and 8 bases from J, with 15 bases between. The CDR3 nucleotides read TGCGCCAGCAGCCAAGTTTTAACAGGGCTCGATTCACCCCTCCACCTT. As protein: CASSQVLTGLDSPLHL.

In DNA, the CDR3 is TGTGCCAGCAGCTTCGCCTCGACTAGACGCGGCACCGGGGAGCTGTTTTTT. This gives the protein CASSFASTRRGTGELFF. The chain combines TRBV9 with TRBJ2-2; TRBD2 is a possible D gene (6 bases). V lost 4 bases to trimming and J lost 4 bases, with 20 bases between them. The germline CDR1 and CDR2 sequences are SGDLS and YYNGEE. The CDR3 has 17 residues.

The rearrangement joins TRBV13 to TRBJ2-1; possibly TRBD1 for D (6 bases). The CDR3 sequence is 13 residues long. The germline V and J ends were trimmed by 5 bases and 4 bases, with 9 bases remaining between them. The V gene's germline CDR1 is PRHDT and CDR2 FYEKMQ (reference sequence). The DNA of the CDR3 is TGTGCCAGCAGCGGAGACAGGTACAATGAGCAGTTCTTC. It specifies CASSGDRYNEQFF.

CDR3 sequence: CASSLDRGYTGELFF. In DNA, the CDR3 is TGCGCCAGCAGCCTTGACAGGGGCTACACCGGGGAGCTGTTTTTT. The chain carries TRBV5-1 and TRBJ2-2; 8 nucleotides agree with TRBD1. Unmatched junction bases numbered 5, after V lost 4 bases and J lost 3 bases. The CDR3 loop spans 15 amino acids. Germline lookup yields CDR1 SGHRS and CDR2 YFSETQ.

The chain joins TRBV7-9 to TRBJ1-5, with a possible D match to TRBD1 (5 bases). Trimming left V 4 bases short and J 6 bases short, with 16 bases between. The germline CDR1 and CDR2 sequences are SEHNR and FQNEAQ (reference sequence). The CDR3 totals 15 residues. CDR3 sequence reads: CASSSGLGGSQPQHF. The CDR3 DNA reads TGTGCCAGCAGCTCAGGGTTGGGAGGTAGTCAGCCCCAGCATTTT.

This clone was seen a few times. The V call is TRBV29-1, the J call TRBJ2-2, with a tentative D call TRBD1 (7 bases). This CDR3 is 14 amino acids long. Germline V gene sequence: CDR1 SQVTM, CDR2 ANQGSEA. V lost 7 bases, J lost 1 base, and 13 bases lay in between. Here the CDR3 reads CSAAGQKNTGELFF. The CDR3 bases are TGCAGCGCGGCGGGACAGAAGAACACCGGGGAGCTGTTTTTT.

The chain employs TRBV7-2 and TRBJ1-3, with D maybe TRBD1 (5 bases). Germline CDR1 and CDR2: SGHTA and FQGNSA. The CDR3 loop spans 16 amino acids. Trimming left V 2 bases short and J 4 bases short, with 15 bases between. CDR3 DNA: TGTGCCAGCAGCTTATCCGCCGGGGGGTACGGAAACACCATATATTTT. It codes for CASSLSAGGYGNTIYF.

This chain links TRBV7-3 with TRBJ2-1; D gene uncertain. This CDR3 spans 17 amino acids. The V gene's germline CDR1 is SGHTA and CDR2 FQGTGA. Trimming cost V 6 bases and J 1 base, with 19 bases left between them. DNA of the CDR3: TGTGCCAGCAGACAAGAGCAGGAATTGTTGTCCTACAATGAGCAGTTCTTC. Its protein is CASRQEQELLSYNEQFF.

Of note for this clone: Distinct nucleotide sequences in the sample also encode this CDR3. This chain joins TRBV29-1 and TRBJ2-5; 7 bases map to TRBD1. V was pared by 6 bases and J by 5 bases, with 9 bases of the junction left unmatched. The germline V gene encodes CDR1 SQVTM and CDR2 ANQGSEA. The length of the CDR3 is 13 residues. In DNA, the CDR3 is TGCAGCGTAGAAAAGGGGGCTTGGGAGACCCAGTACTTC. Encoded protein: CSVEKGAWETQYF.

The genes are TRBV7-3 and TRBJ1-1, with 9 bases matching TRBD1. Germline V gives CDR1 SGHTA, CDR2 FQGTGA. The length of the CDR3 is 14 residues. Trimming cost V 6 bases and J 3 bases; bases outside gene matches: 5. CDR3 coding DNA: TGTGCCAGCAGAGGGACAGGGCCTTACACTGAAGCTTTCTTT. This gives the protein CASRGTGPYTEAFF.

This clone was seen more than once but under ten times. This chain connects TRBV30 to TRBJ2-1; unclear D gene. The V gene lost 0 bases and the J gene lost 4 bases, with 16 bases spanning the gap. Germline lookup yields CDR1 GTSNPN and CDR2 SVGIG (reference sequence). The CDR3 runs to 16 residues. The CDR3 coding sequence is TGTGCCTGGAGTGTACAACGCGGCCTTGAGTACAATGAGCAGTTCTTC. Translating it yields CAWSVQRGLEYNEQFF.

This clone was recorded only once. V usage is TRBV6-5 and J usage is TRBJ2-2; possible D gene TRBD2, 6 bases. Trimming took off 7 bases at V and 4 bases at J, with 13 bases between the two ends. The CDR3 consists of 14 residues. Germline CDR1 is MNHEY and CDR2 is SVGAGI. The CDR3 sequence: CASNSGVGTGELFF. The CDR3 DNA reads TGTGCCAGCAATTCGGGAGTCGGCACCGGGGAGCTGTTTTTT.

The chain couples TRBV5-1 to TRBJ2-1; TRBD1 aligns across 7 bases. V gave up 2 bases and J gave up 5 bases; unmatched junction bases: 16. Germline assignment: CDR1 SGHRS and CDR2 YFSETQ. The CDR3 is made up of 18 amino acids. The CDR3 protein is CASSLSGTAFSTNNEQFF. CDR3 DNA: TGCGCCAGCAGCTTATCCGGGACAGCCTTCTCCACTAACAATGAGCAGTTCTTC. The full variable domain, rest sourced from reference TRBV5-1 and TRBJ2-1, is KAGVTQTPRYLIKTRGQQVTLSCSPISGHRSVSWYQQTPGQGLQFLFEYFSETQRNKGNFPGRFSGRQFSNSRSEMNVSTLELGDSALYLCASSLSGTAFSTNNEQFFGPGTRLTVL.